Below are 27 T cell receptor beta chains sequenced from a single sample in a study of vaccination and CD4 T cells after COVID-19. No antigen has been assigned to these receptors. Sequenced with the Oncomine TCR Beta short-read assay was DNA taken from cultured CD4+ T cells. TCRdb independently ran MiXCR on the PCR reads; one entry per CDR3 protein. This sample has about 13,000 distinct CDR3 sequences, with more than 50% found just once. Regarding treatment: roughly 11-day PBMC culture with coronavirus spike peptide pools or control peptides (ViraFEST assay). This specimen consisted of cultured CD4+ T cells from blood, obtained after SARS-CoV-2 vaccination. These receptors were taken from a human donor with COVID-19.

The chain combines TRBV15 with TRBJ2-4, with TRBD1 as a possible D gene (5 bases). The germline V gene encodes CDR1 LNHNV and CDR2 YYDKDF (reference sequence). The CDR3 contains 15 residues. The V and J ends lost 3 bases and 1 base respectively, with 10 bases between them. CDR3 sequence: CATSSDYRAKNIQYF. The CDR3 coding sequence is TGTGCCACCAGCAGTGATTACAGGGCCAAAAACATTCAGTACTTC.

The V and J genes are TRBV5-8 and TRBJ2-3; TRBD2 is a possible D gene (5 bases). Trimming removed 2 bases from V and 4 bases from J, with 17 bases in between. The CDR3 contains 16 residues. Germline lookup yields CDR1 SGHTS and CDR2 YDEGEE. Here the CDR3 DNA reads TGTGCCAGCAGCTTCGGCGCTCCCAGAGCGGCAGATACGCAGTATTTT. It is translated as CASSFGAPRAADTQYF.

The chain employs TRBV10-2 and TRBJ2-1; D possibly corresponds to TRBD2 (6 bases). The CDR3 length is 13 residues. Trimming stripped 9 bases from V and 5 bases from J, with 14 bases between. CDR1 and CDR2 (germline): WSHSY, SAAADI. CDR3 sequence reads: CARAEGRNNEQFF. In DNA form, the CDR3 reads TGCGCCAGGGCGGAGGGGCGCAACAATGAGCAGTTCTTC.

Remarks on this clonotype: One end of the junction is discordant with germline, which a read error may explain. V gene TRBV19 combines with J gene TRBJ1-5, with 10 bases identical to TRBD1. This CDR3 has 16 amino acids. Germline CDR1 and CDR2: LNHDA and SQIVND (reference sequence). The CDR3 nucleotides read TGTGCCAGTATCAAAAACCGGGACAGGGGCAATCGGCCCCAGCATTTT. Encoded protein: CASIKNRDRGNRPQHF.

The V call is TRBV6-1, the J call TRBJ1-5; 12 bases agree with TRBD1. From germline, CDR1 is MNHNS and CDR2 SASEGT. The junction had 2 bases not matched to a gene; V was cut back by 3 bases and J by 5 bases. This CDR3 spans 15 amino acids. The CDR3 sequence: CASSEGTGGYQPQHF. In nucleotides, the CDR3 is TGTGCCAGCAGTGAGGGGACAGGGGGCTATCAGCCCCAGCATTTT.

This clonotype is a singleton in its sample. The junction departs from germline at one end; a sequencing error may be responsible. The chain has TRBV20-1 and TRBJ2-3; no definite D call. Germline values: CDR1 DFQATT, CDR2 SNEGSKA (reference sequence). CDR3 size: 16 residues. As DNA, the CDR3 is TGCAGTGCTAGAGTTCCGGGTAGGGCCCCCGCAGATTCGCAGTATTTT. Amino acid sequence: CSARVPGRAPADSQYF.

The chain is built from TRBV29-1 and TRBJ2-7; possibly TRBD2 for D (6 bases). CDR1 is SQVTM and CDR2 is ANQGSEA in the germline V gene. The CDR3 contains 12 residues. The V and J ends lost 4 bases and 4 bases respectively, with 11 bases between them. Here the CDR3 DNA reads TGCAGCGTTGCCCACGGGGGTTACGAGCAGTACTTC. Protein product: CSVAHGGYEQYF.

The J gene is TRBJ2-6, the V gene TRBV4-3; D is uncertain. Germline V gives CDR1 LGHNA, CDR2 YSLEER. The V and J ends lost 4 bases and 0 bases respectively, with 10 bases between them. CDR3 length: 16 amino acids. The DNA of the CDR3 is TGCGCCAGCAGCCCTGGGGAAAACTCTGGGGCCAACGTCCTGACTTTC. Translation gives CASSPGENSGANVLTF.

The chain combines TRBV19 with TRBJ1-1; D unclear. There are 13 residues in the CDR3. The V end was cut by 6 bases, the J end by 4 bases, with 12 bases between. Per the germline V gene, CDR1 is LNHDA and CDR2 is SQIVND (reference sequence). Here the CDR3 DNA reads TGTGCCAGTAGCACGACGGTGGCCACTGAAGCTTTCTTT. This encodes CASSTTVATEAFF.

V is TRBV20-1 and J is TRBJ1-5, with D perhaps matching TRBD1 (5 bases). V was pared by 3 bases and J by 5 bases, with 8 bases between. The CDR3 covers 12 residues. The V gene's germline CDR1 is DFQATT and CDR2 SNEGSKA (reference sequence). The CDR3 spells CSASTGDQPQHF. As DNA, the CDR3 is TGCAGTGCTAGCACAGGAGATCAGCCCCAGCATTTT.

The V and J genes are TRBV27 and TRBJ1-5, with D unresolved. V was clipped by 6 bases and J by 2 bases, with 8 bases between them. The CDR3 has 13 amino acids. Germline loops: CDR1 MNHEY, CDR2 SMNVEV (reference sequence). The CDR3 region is CASSLRGNQPQHF. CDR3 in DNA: TGTGCCAGCAGCCTCCGGGGCAATCAGCCCCAGCATTTT.

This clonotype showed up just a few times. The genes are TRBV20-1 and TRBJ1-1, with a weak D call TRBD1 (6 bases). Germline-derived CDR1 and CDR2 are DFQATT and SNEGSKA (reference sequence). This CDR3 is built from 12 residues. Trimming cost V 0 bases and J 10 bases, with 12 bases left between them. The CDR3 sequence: CSARESTGRAFF. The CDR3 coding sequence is TGCAGTGCTAGAGAAAGTACAGGGCGAGCTTTCTTT.

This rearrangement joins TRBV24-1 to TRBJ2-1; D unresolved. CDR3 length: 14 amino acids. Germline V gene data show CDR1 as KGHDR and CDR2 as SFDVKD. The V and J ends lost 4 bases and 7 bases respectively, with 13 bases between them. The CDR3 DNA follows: TGTGCCACCAGTGACCGTGGCCTCGGGAATGAGCAGTTCTTC. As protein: CATSDRGLGNEQFF.

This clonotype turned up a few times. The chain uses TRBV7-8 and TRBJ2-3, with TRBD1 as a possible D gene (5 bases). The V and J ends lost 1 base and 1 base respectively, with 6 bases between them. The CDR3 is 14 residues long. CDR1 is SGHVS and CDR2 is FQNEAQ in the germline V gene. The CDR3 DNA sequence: TGTGCCAGCAGCTTAGAAGGGGGCACAGATACGCAGTATTTT. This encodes CASSLEGGTDTQYF. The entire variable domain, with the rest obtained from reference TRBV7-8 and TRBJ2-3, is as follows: GAGVSQSPRYKVAKRGQDVALRCDPISGHVSLFWYQQALGQGPEFLTYFQNEAQLDKSGLPSDRFFAERPEGSVSTLKIQRTQQEDSAVYLCASSLEGGTDTQYFGPGTRLTVL.

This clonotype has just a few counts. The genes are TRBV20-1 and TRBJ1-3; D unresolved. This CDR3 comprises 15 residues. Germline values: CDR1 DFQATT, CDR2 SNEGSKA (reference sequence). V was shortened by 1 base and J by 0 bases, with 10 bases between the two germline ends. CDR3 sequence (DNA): TGCAGTGCTAGAGGCCAAAGGAGCTCTGGAAACACCATATATTTT. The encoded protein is CSARGQRSSGNTIYF.

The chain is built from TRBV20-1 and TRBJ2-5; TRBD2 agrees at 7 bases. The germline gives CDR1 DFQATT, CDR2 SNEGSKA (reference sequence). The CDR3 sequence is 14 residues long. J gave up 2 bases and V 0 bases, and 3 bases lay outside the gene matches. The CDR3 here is CSARDPSGQETQYF. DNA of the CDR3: TGCAGTGCTAGAGATCCTAGCGGTCAAGAGACCCAGTACTTC.

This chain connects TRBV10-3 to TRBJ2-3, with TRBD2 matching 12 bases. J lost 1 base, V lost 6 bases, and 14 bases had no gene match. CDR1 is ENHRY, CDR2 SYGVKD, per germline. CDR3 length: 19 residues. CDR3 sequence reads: CAIRGVGLAGEGGTDTQYF. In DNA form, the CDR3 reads TGTGCCATCAGGGGAGTGGGACTAGCGGGCGAGGGAGGCACAGATACGCAGTATTTT.

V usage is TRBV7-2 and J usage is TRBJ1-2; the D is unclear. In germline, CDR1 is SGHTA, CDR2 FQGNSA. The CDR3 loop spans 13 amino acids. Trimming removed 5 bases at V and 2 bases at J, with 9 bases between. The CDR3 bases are TGTGCCAGCAGCAGTAAAGGCAACTATGGCTACACCTTC. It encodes CASSSKGNYGYTF.

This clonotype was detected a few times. This chain's CDR3 is CATSRGGTGGPEQYF. CDR3 DNA sequence: TGTGCCACCAGCAGAGGCGGGACAGGGGGACCCGAGCAGTACTTC. The chain links TRBV15 to TRBJ2-7; 11 nucleotides align to TRBD1. The CDR3 spans 15 residues. V was clipped by 1 base and J by 6 bases; unmatched bases: 5. Germline V CDR1 and CDR2: LNHNV, YYDKDF (reference sequence).

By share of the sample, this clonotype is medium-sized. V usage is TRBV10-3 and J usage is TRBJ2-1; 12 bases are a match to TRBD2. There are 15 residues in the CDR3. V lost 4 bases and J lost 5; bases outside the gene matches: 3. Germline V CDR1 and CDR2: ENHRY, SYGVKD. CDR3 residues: CAISVGLAGNNEQFF. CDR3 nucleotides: TGTGCCATCAGTGTCGGACTAGCGGGGAACAATGAGCAGTTCTTC.

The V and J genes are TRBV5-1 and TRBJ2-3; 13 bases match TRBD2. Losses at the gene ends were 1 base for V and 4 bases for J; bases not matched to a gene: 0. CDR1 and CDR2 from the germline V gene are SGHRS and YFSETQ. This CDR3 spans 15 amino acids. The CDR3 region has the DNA TGCGCCAGCAGCTTGACTAGCGGGGGGGCAGATACGCAGTATTTT. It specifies CASSLTSGGADTQYF.

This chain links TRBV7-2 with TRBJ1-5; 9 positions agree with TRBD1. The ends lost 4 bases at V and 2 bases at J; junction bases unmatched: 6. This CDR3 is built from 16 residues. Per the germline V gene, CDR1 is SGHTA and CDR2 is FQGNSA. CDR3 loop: CASSSTGQGRNQPQHF. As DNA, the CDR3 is TGTGCCAGCAGCTCTACTGGACAGGGGCGCAATCAGCCCCAGCATTTT.

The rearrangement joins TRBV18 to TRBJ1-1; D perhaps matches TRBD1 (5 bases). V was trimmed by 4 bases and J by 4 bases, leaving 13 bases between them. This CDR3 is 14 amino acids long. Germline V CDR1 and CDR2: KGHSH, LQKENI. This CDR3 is CASSRQGGITEAFF. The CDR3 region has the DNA TGTGCCAGCTCACGTCAGGGTGGTATCACTGAAGCTTTCTTT.

CDR3 sequence (DNA): TGTGCCAGCAGCTTCGGGACAGCTATAACCGGGGAGCTGTTTTTT. Residues: CASSFGTAITGELFF. This rearrangement joins TRBV11-3 to TRBJ2-2; 7 bases agree with TRBD1. Germline CDR1 SGHNT, CDR2 YENEEA. V dropped 3 bases and J dropped 5; count of bases not matched to a gene: 6. The CDR3 has 15 residues.

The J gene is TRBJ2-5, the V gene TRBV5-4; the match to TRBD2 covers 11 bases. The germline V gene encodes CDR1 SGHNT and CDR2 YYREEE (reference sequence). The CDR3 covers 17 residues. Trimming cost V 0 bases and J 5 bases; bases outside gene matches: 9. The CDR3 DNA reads TGTGCCAGCAGCTTGGGATCTAGCGGGGGGTATTTGGAGACCCAGTACTTC. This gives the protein CASSLGSSGGYLETQYF. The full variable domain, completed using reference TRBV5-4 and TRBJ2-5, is ETGVTQSPTHLIKTRGQQVTLRCSSQSGHNTVSWYQQALGQGPQFIFQYYREEENGRGNFPPRFSGLQFPNYSSELNVNALELDDSALYLCASSLGSSGGYLETQYFGPGTRLLVL.

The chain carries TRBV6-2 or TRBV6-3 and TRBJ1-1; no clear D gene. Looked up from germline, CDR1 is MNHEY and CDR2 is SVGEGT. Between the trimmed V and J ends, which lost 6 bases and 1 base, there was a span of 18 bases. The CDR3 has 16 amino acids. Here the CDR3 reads CASRTQFLGGNTEAFF. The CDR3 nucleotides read TGTGCCAGCAGGACCCAATTTTTGGGAGGGAACACTGAAGCTTTCTTT.

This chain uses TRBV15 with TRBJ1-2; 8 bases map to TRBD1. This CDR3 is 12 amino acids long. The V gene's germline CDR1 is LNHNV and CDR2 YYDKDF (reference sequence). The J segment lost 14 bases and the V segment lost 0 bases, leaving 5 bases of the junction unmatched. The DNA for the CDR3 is TGTGCCACCAGCAGAGACGACAGGGGAAGGACCTTC. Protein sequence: CATSRDDRGRTF.